The 30 T cell receptor beta chains presented below share a single source sample, sequenced in a study of T-cell reconstitution after alpha-beta-depleted transplantation in children. Unique molecular identifiers were incorporated into the prepared TCRbeta library. TCRdb independently ran MiXCR on the PCR reads; one entry per CDR3 protein. The sample carries around 300,000 distinct CDR3 sequences, about 9.9% recorded once. The sample in question was peripheral blood, obtained 180 days after TCRalphabeta/CD19-depleted stem cell transplant. The receptor set was obtained from a male patient aged 2 to 9 who had a stem cell transplant for chronic granulomatous disease, so the T cells may come from the graft donor.

There are a few counts of this clonotype. The chain uses TRBV10-3 and TRBJ2-7; 9 bases fit TRBD2. This CDR3 is 15 amino acids long. With 6 bases clipped from V and 7 bases from J, the junction kept 13 bases outside the gene matches. Looked up from germline, CDR1 is ENHRY and CDR2 is SYGVKD. CDR3 region: CAISLIAGVTGEQYF. CDR3 nucleotides: TGTGCCATCAGCTTAATAGCGGGAGTGACGGGAGAGCAGTACTTC.

This clonotype was seen repeatedly, ten times or more. The genes are TRBV12-3 or TRBV12-4 and TRBJ2-5; unclear D gene. Trimming cost V 6 bases and J 5 bases, with 13 bases left between them. CDR3 length: 13 amino acids. In DNA form, the CDR3 reads TGTGCCAGCAGGCATCGCCGTGGTGAGACCCAGTACTTC. Its translation: CASRHRRGETQYF.

Concerning this clonotype: With a much larger clone just one base away, this may be a read error. V is TRBV7-9 and J is TRBJ2-2; D is perhaps TRBD1 (6 bases). The CDR3 is 14 amino acids. The V end was cut by 2 bases, the J end by 7 bases, with 11 bases between. Germline CDR1 and CDR2: SEHNR and FQNEAQ (reference sequence). In DNA, the CDR3 is TGTGCCAGCAGCTTATACAGGGACCGCGGGGAGCTGTTTTTT. Translating it yields CASSLYRDRGELFF. The full variable domain, rest sourced from reference TRBV7-9 and TRBJ2-2, is DTGVSQNPRHKITKRGQNVTFRCDPISEHNRLYWYRQTLGQGPEFLTYFQNEAQLEKSRLLSDRFSAERPKGSFSTLEIQRTEQGDSAMYLCASSLYRDRGELFFGEGSRLTVL.

This clonotype was seen many times. This chain links TRBV5-5 with TRBJ2-5, with D possibly being TRBD1 (5 bases). Germline V gene lookup returns CDR1 SGHKS and CDR2 YYEKEE (reference sequence). The CDR3 covers 15 residues. The V gene lost 1 base and the J gene lost 1 base, with 11 bases spanning the gap. In nucleotides, the CDR3 is TGTGCCAGCAGCTTGATTTCGACAGTCCAAGAGACCCAGTACTTC. Its translation is CASSLISTVQETQYF.

This clonotype was recorded at least ten times. This chain joins TRBV7-9 and TRBJ2-2, with D maybe TRBD2 (5 bases). From germline, CDR1 is SEHNR and CDR2 FQNEAQ (reference sequence). CDR3 length: 16 amino acids. V lost 5 bases to trimming and J lost 2 bases, with 15 bases between them. The CDR3 loop is CASSPRAVVNTGELFF. In nucleotides, the CDR3 is TGTGCCAGCAGCCCGCGGGCAGTTGTTAACACCGGGGAGCTGTTTTTT.

V usage is TRBV20-1 and J usage is TRBJ2-1; 11 bases map to TRBD2. Looked up from germline, CDR1 is DFQATT and CDR2 is SNEGSKA (reference sequence). This CDR3 is 18 amino acids long. The junction had 7 bases not matched to a gene; V was cut back by 0 bases and J by 0 bases. CDR3 sequence reads: CSARDPLSGGGSYNEQFF. The CDR3 coding sequence is TGCAGTGCTAGAGATCCTCTTAGCGGGGGGGGCTCCTACAATGAGCAGTTCTTC.

In this sample, this clonotype turned up many times. The chain uses TRBV12-3 or TRBV12-4 and TRBJ2-3, with a weak D call TRBD1 (5 bases). CDR3 length: 12 amino acids. V was clipped by 2 bases and J by 6 bases, with 6 bases between them. The CDR3 loop is CASSLKGDTQYF. In DNA form, the CDR3 reads TGTGCCAGCAGTTTAAAGGGGGATACGCAGTATTTT.

As regards this clonotype: A much larger clone sits a single nucleotide away, making a read error possible. V and J are TRBV20-1 and TRBJ2-7; D is perhaps TRBD1 or TRBD2 (5 bases each). The CDR3 consists of 13 residues. Germline CDR1 and CDR2: DFQATT and SNEGSKA (reference sequence). V lost 2 bases and J 0 bases, leaving 8 bases between the germline ends. DNA for the CDR3: TGCAGTGCTAGAAGGGACCTCTCCTACGAGCAGTACTTC. Its translation: CSARRDLSYEQYF.

This clonotype was seen ten or more times. The chain has TRBV7-6 and TRBJ2-5; 11 bases agree with TRBD1. The CDR3 consists of 15 residues. The V segment lost 7 bases and the J segment 5 bases; nucleotides outside the gene matches: 9. Germline V gene sequence: CDR1 SGHVS, CDR2 FNYEAQ. CDR3 amino acids: CASNKEGTGGETQYF. Written as DNA, the CDR3 is TGTGCCAGCAACAAGGAAGGGACAGGGGGGGAGACCCAGTACTTC.

A remark on this clonotype: This clone may be a read error of a much larger clone one base away. This chain links TRBV7-2 with TRBJ2-5, with D uncertain. The V gene lost 3 bases and the J gene lost 1 base, with 15 bases spanning the gap. The V gene's germline CDR1 is SGHTA and CDR2 FQGNSA. The CDR3 is 16 amino acids. CDR3 residues: CASSFFSASFQETQYF. The CDR3 DNA reads as TGTGCCAGCAGCTTTTTCTCAGCCTCGTTCCAAGAGACCCAGTACTTC.

This clonotype has ten or more counts. The V gene is TRBV12-3 or TRBV12-4, the J gene TRBJ2-1; D gene uncertain. The CDR3 has 14 amino acids. V lost 3 bases to trimming and J lost 0 bases, with 6 bases between them. Here the CDR3 reads CASSFSNSYNEQFF. DNA of the CDR3: TGTGCCAGCAGTTTCAGTAACTCCTACAATGAGCAGTTCTTC.

This clonotype was observed a handful of times. V is TRBV29-1 and J is TRBJ2-1; 10 bases line up with TRBD2. J was trimmed by 4 bases and V by 4 bases; bases with no gene match: 13. Germline V CDR1 and CDR2: SQVTM, ANQGSEA. There are 17 residues in the CDR3. CDR3 bases: TGCAGCGTTGTCGGTCGGCCGGGACTAGCGCTTTACAATGAGCAGTTCTTC. Translating gives CSVVGRPGLALYNEQFF.

Concerning this clonotype itself: A clone one base away is much larger, so this may be a read error. The chain joins TRBV7-2 to TRBJ1-2, with TRBD1 identical over 8 bases. The CDR3 runs 14 residues. Germline values: CDR1 SGHTA, CDR2 FQGNSA. In DNA, the CDR3 is TGTGCCAGCAGCTCGGACAGGGCTAACTATGGCGACACCTTC. Protein product: CASSSDRANYGDTF.

This clonotype came up many times. This chain links TRBV6-2 or TRBV6-3 with TRBJ2-1, with D maybe TRBD1 (6 bases). There are 15 residues in the CDR3. Trimming took 7 bases from V and 2 from J, leaving 15 bases between them. Germline assignment: CDR1 MNHEY and CDR2 SVGEGT. CDR3 in DNA: TGTGCCAGCACCTCACAGGGACGGCCCTACAATGAGCAGTTCTTC. The encoded protein is CASTSQGRPYNEQFF.

This clonotype came up many times. The genes are TRBV28 and TRBJ2-7, with 8 bases matching TRBD1. The CDR3 is 15 residues long. V trimming: 6 bases; J trimming: 7 bases; junction bases outside the gene matches: 14. Germline V gene data show CDR1 as MDHEN and CDR2 as SYDVKM. The DNA for the CDR3 is TGTGCCAGCAGCCGTCCGGGGACAGGATCGGGGGAGCAGTACTTC. This gives the protein CASSRPGTGSGEQYF.

This clonotype has a count of ten or more. The rearrangement uses TRBV6-1 and TRBJ1-1, with TRBD1 identical over 9 bases. The germline V gene encodes CDR1 MNHNS and CDR2 SASEGT. The CDR3 loop spans 13 amino acids. Germline trimming cut 6 bases from V and 4 bases from J; bases unmatched to any gene: 3. The CDR3 DNA follows: TGTGCCAGCAGCCCGGGACAGGGCACTGAAGCTTTCTTT. It specifies CASSPGQGTEAFF.

This chain links TRBV15 with TRBJ2-1, with 11 bases identical to TRBD2. The CDR3 is 14 amino acids. Trimming cost V 5 bases and J 9 bases; bases outside gene matches: 6. Germline assignment: CDR1 LNHNV and CDR2 YYDKDF (reference sequence). The CDR3 bases are TGTGCCACCAGCGGTAGCGGGGGGGGGAGTGAGCAGTTCTTC. It yields the protein CATSGSGGGSEQFF.

This clonotype was seen at least ten times. The chain links TRBV20-1 to TRBJ1-5; 8 bases agree with TRBD1. Trimming at V came to 3 bases and at J to 1 base, leaving 2 bases not matched to a gene. Germline CDR1 DFQATT, CDR2 SNEGSKA (reference sequence). The CDR3 length is 14 residues. The CDR3, as DNA: TGCAGTGCTAGCAGGGGGCAGAGCAATCAGCCCCAGCATTTT. Protein: CSASRGQSNQPQHF.

V usage is TRBV19 and J usage is TRBJ2-1; TRBD1 matches at 7 bases. Trimming took 6 bases from V and 2 from J; bases not matched to a gene: 7. Looked up from germline, CDR1 is LNHDA and CDR2 is SQIVND (reference sequence). The CDR3 extends over 15 amino acids. CDR3 nucleotide sequence: TGTGCCAGTAGACCCGGGACAGTAGCCTACAATGAGCAGTTCTTC. This encodes CASRPGTVAYNEQFF.

This clonotype was seen a few times. V usage is TRBV28 and J usage is TRBJ2-7; D is uncertain. This CDR3 is 11 amino acids long. V dropped 2 bases and J dropped 7 bases, with 6 bases sitting between them. CDR1 and CDR2 from the germline V gene are MDHEN and SYDVKM. For the CDR3, the DNA is TGTGCCAGCAGTTTACCAGAGGAGCAGTACTTC. This gives the protein CASSLPEEQYF.

This clonotype was found many times. V and J are TRBV30 and TRBJ1-3; tentatively, D is TRBD1 (6 bases). The germline CDR1 and CDR2 sequences are GTSNPN and SVGIG (reference sequence). Trimming pared 4 bases from V and 3 bases from J, leaving 13 bases between. The CDR3 sequence is 14 residues long. The CDR3 sequence is CAWNGPRGGNTIYF. In nucleotides, the CDR3 is TGTGCCTGGAACGGACCCAGGGGTGGAAACACCATATATTTT. Supplemented by reference TRBV30 and TRBJ1-3, the full variable domain reads SQTIHQWPATLVQPVGSPLSLECTVEGTSNPNLYWYRQAAGRGLQLLFYSVGIGQISSEVPQNLSASRPQDRQFILSSKKLLLSDSGFYLCAWNGPRGGNTIYFGEGSWLTVV.

This clonotype was seen at least ten times. The rearrangement joins TRBV7-8 to TRBJ1-1; D gene ambiguous. CDR1 is SGHVS and CDR2 is FQNEAQ in the germline V gene. The CDR3 covers 14 residues. V was cut by 3 bases and J by 0 bases, with 8 bases left in between. Here the CDR3 reads CASSLGVMNTEAFF. Here the CDR3 DNA reads TGTGCCAGCAGCTTGGGAGTCATGAACACTGAAGCTTTCTTT.

Here the CDR3 DNA reads TGCGCCAGCCGGTCGACTAGCGGCCGCACAGATACGCAGTATTTT. This encodes CASRSTSGRTDTQYF. This sequence joins TRBV5-1 and TRBJ2-3; 9 nucleotides agree with TRBD2. V dropped 7 bases and J dropped 1; count of bases not matched to a gene: 7. The CDR3 has 15 amino acids. Germline V gene sequence: CDR1 SGHRS, CDR2 YFSETQ. The complete variable domain, with remaining parts taken from reference TRBV5-1 and TRBJ2-3, reads KAGVTQTPRYLIKTRGQQVTLSCSPISGHRSVSWYQQTPGQGLQFLFEYFSETQRNKGNFPGRFSGRQFSNSRSEMNVSTLELGDSALYLCASRSTSGRTDTQYFGPGTRLTVL.

This clonotype was picked up many times. V usage is TRBV28 and J usage is TRBJ2-5, with 7 bases that match TRBD2. The CDR3 is 15 amino acids. The V gene end was trimmed by 5 bases and the J gene end by 0 bases; junction bases not matched to a gene: 6. CDR1 and CDR2 from the germline V gene are MDHEN and SYDVKM. CDR3 protein: CASSRVGGYQETQYF. The DNA of the CDR3 is TGTGCCAGCAGTAGGGTCGGGGGGTACCAAGAGACCCAGTACTTC.

This chain connects TRBV15 to TRBJ1-3; 9 nucleotides line up with TRBD1. Germline V gene lookup returns CDR1 LNHNV and CDR2 YYDKDF (reference sequence). After removal of 5 bases from V and 8 bases from J, the junction contained 7 bases not matched to a gene. The CDR3 totals 14 residues. Here the CDR3 reads CATSVDRGLHTIYF. The CDR3 nucleotides read TGTGCCACCAGCGTGGACAGGGGCCTACACACCATATATTTT.

This clonotype showed up just once. This could be a read error, since a much larger clone is one nucleotide away. This rearrangement joins TRBV6-2 or TRBV6-3 to TRBJ1-5, with 8 nucleotides matching TRBD1. Germline CDR1 and CDR2: MNHEY and SVGEGT. CDR3 length equals 16 residues. Trimming removed 6 bases from V and 9 bases from J; junction bases left unmatched: 16. The CDR3 bases are TGTGCCAGCAGCCAACTGGACAGGGCGGGGGATCGGCCCCAGCATTTT. It specifies CASSQLDRAGDRPQHF.

With respect to this clonotype: At one end the junction does not follow the germline gene, possibly because of a read error. The chain is built from TRBV25-1 and TRBJ1-3; 11 bases fit TRBD1. Per germline, CDR1 MGHDK and CDR2 SYGVNS. The CDR3 consists of 18 residues. The CDR3 reads CTSSESGTGGFSGNTIYF. The CDR3 bases are TGTACCAGCAGTGAATCGGGGACAGGGGGATTCTCCGGAAACACCATATATTTT.

This clonotype was recorded at least ten times. The CDR3 DNA reads as TGTGCCAGCAGTGGAACTAGCAGTTACAATGAGCAGTTCTTC. This gives the protein CASSGTSSYNEQFF. The genes are TRBV2 and TRBJ2-1; D may be TRBD2 (6 bases). Germline lookup yields CDR1 SNHLY and CDR2 FYNNEI. CDR3 length equals 14 residues. Deletions cut 4 bases from V and 4 bases from J, with 11 bases between. Filled out from reference TRBV2 and TRBJ2-1, the complete variable domain reads EPEVTQTPSHQVTQMGQEVILRCVPISNHLYFYWYRQILGQKVEFLVSFYNNEISEKSEIFDDQFSVERPDGSNFTLKIRSTKLEDSAMYFCASSGTSSYNEQFFGPGTRLTVL.

About this clonotype itself: This may arise from a read error, as a much more abundant clone is one base away. The chain employs TRBV12-3 or TRBV12-4 and TRBJ2-3; no clear D. This CDR3 contains 14 residues. V lost 5 bases, J lost 5 bases, and 14 bases lay in between. CDR3: CASSRLVGIDTQYF. The CDR3 nucleotides are TGTGCCAGCAGTAGGCTAGTCGGCATAGATACGCAGTATTTT.

This clonotype was detected ten times or more. The chain combines TRBV7-9 with TRBJ2-7; D is unresolved. Germline CDR1 is SEHNR and CDR2 is FQNEAQ (reference sequence). There are 13 residues in the CDR3. Between the trimmed V and J ends, which lost 0 bases and 5 bases, there was a span of 8 bases. The CDR3 DNA follows: TGTGCCAGCAGCTTAGCGAAGCAGGACGAGCAGTACTTC. Translated, it gives CASSLAKQDEQYF.